Sequencing of this TCR beta chain was carried out in a study of blood T cell repertoires in COVID-19. V was clipped by 3 bases and J by 3 bases, with 15 bases between them. Germline lookup yields CDR1 SGHNT and CDR2 YYREEE (reference sequence). The CDR3 is 15 residues long. Clones were read by immunoSEQ multiplex PCR, and TCRdb kept only the in-frame ones, dropping some. The sample shows 150,000 or so clones, around 85% of them seen only once. The sequencing input was peripheral blood. The V gene is TRBV5-4, the J gene TRBJ1-1; a possible D gene is TRBD1 (6 bases). This TCR came from a human donor with acute or convalescent COVID-19. The donor label of this sample is uncertain. The CDR3 loop is CASSSQGSMDTEAFF. The CDR3 DNA sequence: TGTGCCAGCAGCTCACAGGGAAGCATGGACACTGAAGCTTTCTTT.